The 4 T cell receptor beta chains in this list originate from one sample, sequenced in a study of T cell changes during pregnancy in multiple sclerosis. Sequencing used immunoSEQ multiplex PCR; TCRdb keeps in-frame clones, though not all of them. Among some 60,000 clones, more than 85% were seen once, and the ten largest hold about 0.88%. The input for sequencing was peripheral blood, taken before pregnancy. Every receptor here comes from a female donor with multiple sclerosis, enrolled in a pregnancy study.

The rearrangement links TRBV7-3 to TRBJ1-1, with 11 bases that match TRBD1. CDR1 is SGHTA and CDR2 is FQGTGA in the germline V gene. J gave up 4 bases and V 1 base, and 8 bases lay outside the gene matches. The CDR3 is made up of 17 amino acids. CDR3 sequence (DNA): TGTGCCAGCAGCTTAAAGGCGACCGGGACAGGGGGCACTGAAGCTTTCTTT. Residues: CASSLKATGTGGTEAFF.

The CDR3 DNA sequence: TGCGCCAGCAGACGGGGGTTCGATAATGAAAAACTGTTTTTT. Translating gives CASRRGFDNEKLFF. The chain recombines TRBV5-1 with TRBJ1-4; D is possibly TRBD1 (5 bases). Per germline, CDR1 SGHRS and CDR2 YFSETQ. The CDR3 consists of 14 residues. Trimming took 5 bases from V and 4 from J, leaving 12 bases between them.

The chain is built from TRBV29-1 and TRBJ1-2; 10 bases are a match to TRBD1. CDR3 length: 14 residues. Trimming at V came to 5 bases and at J to 7 bases, leaving 10 bases not matched to a gene. Germline V lookup: CDR1 SQVTM, CDR2 ANQGSEA. CDR3 sequence (DNA): TGCAGCGTTACTATGGGACAGGGGAAAGGTGGCTACACCTTC. Amino acid sequence: CSVTMGQGKGGYTF.

The chain uses TRBV19 and TRBJ1-2; no definite D call. The CDR3 loop spans 14 amino acids. Germline CDR1 LNHDA, CDR2 SQIVND (reference sequence). Trimming removed 1 base at V and 2 bases at J, with 8 bases between. Here the CDR3 reads CASSIVGRNYGYTF. The CDR3 nucleotides are TGTGCCAGTAGTATAGTCGGCAGGAACTATGGCTACACCTTC. Combining the CDR3 with reference TRBV19 and TRBJ1-2 gives the whole variable domain DGGITQSPKYLFRKEGQNVTLSCEQNLNHDAMYWYRQDPGQGLRLIYYSQIVNDFQKGDIAEGYSVSREKKESFPLTVTSAQKNPTAFYLCASSIVGRNYGYTFGSGTRLTVV.